Listed below are T cell receptor beta chains from one sample, sequenced in a study of cytomegalovirus exposure and HLA in healthy donors. Data came from immunoSEQ multiplex PCR; TCRdb stores just in-frame clones and leaves some out. The sample holds about 140,000 clones, over 60% seen once. The sample taken for sequencing was PBMCs. The receptors originated from a woman aged 25 to 45 in good health and CMV-seronegative. Both conserved end residues are part of each CDR3. The order of the fields is J gene, D gene, V gene, clone size, CDR3 length, CDR3 DNA, CDR3 protein. A D gene is named only where the DNA matches it firmly. Not all rows give a size; the values are once, few, many and, for expanded clones, a class.

TRBJ1-2	-	TRBV25-1	few	13	TGTGCCAGCAGTGAGCAGGGCCTGGGGGGCTACACCTTC	CASSEQGLGGYTF
TRBJ1-5	TRBD1	TRBV5-6	once	16	TGTGCCAGCAGCTGGACAGGGGGTTATAGCAATCAGCCCCAGCATTTT	CASSWTGGYSNQPQHF
TRBJ2-2	-	TRBV4-1	-	15	TGCGCCAGCAGCCAAGCGAGGACAGACACCGGGGAGCTGTTTTTT	CASSQARTDTGELFF
TRBJ2-7	-	TRBV28	-	12	TGTGCCAGCAGTTTACAGGATTACGAGCAGTACTTC	CASSLQDYEQYF
TRBJ1-2	-	TRBV15	-	12	TGTGCCACCAGCAGCGCTAACTATGGCTACACCTTC	CATSSANYGYTF
TRBJ2-3	TRBD2	TRBV30	once	13	TGTGCCTGGAGGGGGGGGAGCACAGATACGCAGTATTTT	CAWRGGSTDTQYF
TRBJ1-1	-	TRBV6-1	-	13	TGTGCCAGCAGTGAACAGGGAGGCACTGAAGCTTTCTTT	CASSEQGGTEAFF
TRBJ1-1	TRBD1	TRBV7-9	-	14	TGTGCCAGCAGATCCGGGACAGGGTCATCTGAAGCTTTCTTT	CASRSGTGSSEAFF
TRBJ2-3	TRBD1	TRBV29-1	once	15	TGCAGCGTTGAAGTGGACAGGGCTAGCACAGATACGCAGTATTTT	CSVEVDRASTDTQYF
TRBJ1-4	TRBD1	TRBV18	-	15	TGTGCCAGCTCATCGAACGACAGGGCTAATGAAAAACTGTTTTTT	CASSSNDRANEKLFF
TRBJ2-7	TRBD1	TRBV4-3	-	15	TGCGCCAGCAGCCTAACACAGGGGGCGCCCTACGAGCAGTACTTC	CASSLTQGAPYEQYF
TRBJ2-1	TRBD2	TRBV5-6	-	16	TGTGCCAGCAGCGCCCGAGGGAGGGGAGTTTACAATGAGCAGTTCTTC	CASSARGRGVYNEQFF
TRBJ1-1	TRBD1	TRBV6-5	once	15	TGTGCCAGCAAGACCAACCAACAGGGGACAACTGAAGCTTTCTTT	CASKTNQQGTTEAFF
TRBJ1-1	TRBD1	TRBV7-3	once	18	TGTGCCAGCAGCTCCCGGGACAGGGGAGGGCGGAGGGACACTGAAGCTTTCTTT	CASSSRDRGGRRDTEAFF
TRBJ1-1	-	TRBV9	-	13	TGTGCCAGCGGCATTGGCAGAAACACTGAAGCTTTCTTT	CASGIGRNTEAFF
TRBJ2-7	-	TRBV5-1	-	14	TGCGCCAGCAGCTTGGCGCGACCCCGGGACGAGCAGTACTTC	CASSLARPRDEQYF
TRBJ2-7	-	TRBV4-1	-	15	TGCGCCAGCAGCCAAGATGGTAGGGGTGGCTACGAGCAGTACTTC	CASSQDGRGGYEQYF
TRBJ2-1	-	TRBV13	-	13	TGTGCCAGCAGCTTACGACTAGTCCCCGAGCAGTTCTTC	CASSLRLVPEQFF
TRBJ1-4	TRBD1	TRBV5-1	-	15	TGCGCCAGCAGGATCGGGACAGTTTTTGATGAAAAACTGTTTTTT	CASRIGTVFDEKLFF
TRBJ1-6	-	TRBV6-6	-	14	TGTGCCAGCACAAGAACAGCAAATAATTCACCCCTCCACTTT	CASTRTANNSPLHF
TRBJ1-2	-	TRBV6-6	-	14	TGTGCCAGCAGTTGGCAGGGTGACCTTGATGGCTACACCTTC	CASSWQGDLDGYTF
TRBJ2-2	-	TRBV19	-	18	TGTGCCAGTAATCAAAAGGGGATGGGGACATCGAACACCGGGGAGCTGTTTTTT	CASNQKGMGTSNTGELFF
TRBJ1-1	TRBD1	TRBV19	few	13	TGTGCCAGTAGTACCACAGGGGGGGGTGAAGCTTTCTTT	CASSTTGGGEAFF
TRBJ2-1	TRBD2	TRBV5-1	few	15	TGCGCCAGCAGCTACGGACTAGCGGGGGCCAATGAGCAGTTCTTC	CASSYGLAGANEQFF
TRBJ2-5	-	TRBV5-1	-	11	TGCGCCAGCAGAGTGAGGGAGACCCAGTACTTC	CASRVRETQYF
TRBJ1-1	TRBD1	TRBV6-6	-	13	TGTGCCAGCAGTGGACAGGTCGGGACTGAAGCTTTCTTT	CASSGQVGTEAFF
TRBJ1-1	-	TRBV9	-	15	TGTGCCAGCAGCGTTGTAGACAGTTTTAGCACTGAAGCTTTCTTT	CASSVVDSFSTEAFF
TRBJ2-4	TRBD1	TRBV30	-	19	TGTGCCTGGACTGGGGACAGGGTGTGGGGACCGCTAGCCAAAAACATTCAGTACTTC	CAWTGDRVWGPLAKNIQYF
TRBJ2-4	-	TRBV7-6	-	14	TGTGCCAGCAGCTTCGCGGGGCCGGGGAACATTCAGTACTTC	CASSFAGPGNIQYF
TRBJ1-2	TRBD1	TRBV25-1	-	15	TGTGCCAGCAGCCATCACGGGACAGACTTCCTTGGCTACACCTTC	CASSHHGTDFLGYTF
TRBJ2-3	TRBD2	TRBV2	-	14	TGTGCCAGCATCGAGCGGGGGTGGGCAGATACGCAGTATTTT	CASIERGWADTQYF
TRBJ1-1	TRBD1	TRBV6-5	-	15	TGTGCCAGCACCCGACTCGGGACAGGGATCTTCGAAGCTTTCTTT	CASTRLGTGIFEAFF
TRBJ2-1	-	TRBV2	-	14	TGTGCCAGCACCGCCGAGAAAAGGGGGGGTGGGCAGTTCTTC	CASTAEKRGGGQFF
TRBJ2-1	TRBD1	TRBV29-1	-	14	TGCAGCGTCCGACAGGGGGACGCCTACAATGAGCAGTTCTTC	CSVRQGDAYNEQFF
TRBJ2-3	TRBD2	TRBV28	few	15	TGTGCCAGCAGTTCTAGCGGGGGGTTCACAGATACGCAGTATTTT	CASSSSGGFTDTQYF
TRBJ1-2	-	TRBV4-2	-	16	TGTGCCAGCAGCCAAGTCCAGGGAACTGCTAACTATGGCTACACCTTC	CASSQVQGTANYGYTF
TRBJ1-1	TRBD1	TRBV5-6	-	17	TGTGCCAGCAGCTTGTGGTTCGAGGGACAGGGGGCTCCTGAAGCTTTCTTT	CASSLWFEGQGAPEAFF
TRBJ2-1	TRBD2	TRBV2	-	18	TGTGCCAGCAGCCCCCCATGGACTAGCGGGGGGAGGCCAGATGAGCAGTTCTTC	CASSPPWTSGGRPDEQFF
TRBJ1-1	TRBD1	TRBV6-5	-	15	TGTGCCAGCAGCCCAGGGACAGGGGGGACCACTGAAGCTTTCTTT	CASSPGTGGTTEAFF
TRBJ1-1	TRBD1	TRBV4-1	-	16	TGCGCCAGCAGCCAAGATATTGAAGGGACAGACACTGAAGCTTTCTTT	CASSQDIEGTDTEAFF
TRBJ2-3	-	TRBV29-1	-	13	TGCAGCGTTGAAGGGTTAGCAACTGATACGCAGTATTTT	CSVEGLATDTQYF
TRBJ1-2	TRBD1	TRBV5-4	-	20	TGTGCCAGCAGTCTCCTTAACCTTCGACACCGGGACAGGGTTCACTATGGCTACACCTTC	CASSLLNLRHRDRVHYGYTF
TRBJ2-3	TRBD2	TRBV6-1	-	15	TGTGCCACGGGACTAGCGGGGGGGCAAGCAGATACGCAGTATTTT	CATGLAGGQADTQYF